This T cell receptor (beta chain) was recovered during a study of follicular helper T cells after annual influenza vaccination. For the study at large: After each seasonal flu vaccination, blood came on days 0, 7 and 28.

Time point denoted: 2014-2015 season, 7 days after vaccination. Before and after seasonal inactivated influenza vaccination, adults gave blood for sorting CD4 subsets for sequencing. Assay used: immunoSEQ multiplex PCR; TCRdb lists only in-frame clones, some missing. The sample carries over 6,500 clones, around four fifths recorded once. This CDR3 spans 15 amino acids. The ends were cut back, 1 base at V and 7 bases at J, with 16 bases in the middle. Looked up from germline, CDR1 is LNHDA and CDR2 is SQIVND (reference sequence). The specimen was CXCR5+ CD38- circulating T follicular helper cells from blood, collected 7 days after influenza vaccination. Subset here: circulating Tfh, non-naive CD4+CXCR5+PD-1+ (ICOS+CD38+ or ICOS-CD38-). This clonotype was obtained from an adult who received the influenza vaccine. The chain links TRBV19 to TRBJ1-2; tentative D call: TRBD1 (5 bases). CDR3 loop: CASSIARGEEAGYTF. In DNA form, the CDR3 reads TGTGCCAGTAGTATAGCTCGGGGGGAAGAGGCTGGCTACACCTTC.